This T cell receptor beta chain was found in a study of shared clonotypes between healthy human individuals. The method was immunoSEQ multiplex PCR; TCRdb's version includes in-frame clones alone and lacks a portion of them. The table lists over a million clones, around 97% of them singletons. The CDR3 is 14 residues long. CDR1 and CDR2 (germline): SGHKS, YYEKEE (reference sequence). As for this clone: Relative to the germline gene, one junction end is altered; a read error may explain this.

The rearrangement uses TRBV5-5 and TRBJ1-3, with a tentative D call TRBD1 (5 bases). The origin of this receptor is a man aged 25 to 40 in good health. The sequencing input was naive CD4+ T cells sorted from blood. Sample subset: CD45RA+ positively selected. The CDR3 region is CASTLGLLADTIYF. The CDR3 bases are TGTGCCAGCACCTTGGGACTCTTGGCGGACACCATATATTTT. The complete variable domain, with remaining parts taken from reference TRBV5-5 and TRBJ1-3, reads DAGVTQSPTHLIKTRGQQVTLRCSPISGHKSVSWYQQVLGQGPQFIFQYYEKEERGRGNFPDRFSARQFPNYSSELNVNALLLGDSALYLCASTLGLLADTIYFGEGSWLTVV.